This T cell receptor (beta chain) stems from a study of glioma-infiltrating T cells. Overall study results and limits: CDR3 overlap between tissue and blood was very small. Non-neoplastic patients had below-expected tissue-blood divergence, while all gliomas exceeded expectation.

Amplification of TCR alpha and beta CDR3 regions from RNA used iRepertoire nested multiplex PCR. One-step reverse transcription and amplification started from approximately 100-400 ng of tissue mRNA or PBMC total RNA. MiXCR was run by TCRdb on the multiplex PCR reads, yielding one entry per CDR3 protein. The data contain approximately 140,000 distinct CDR3 sequences, about 25% of them seen just once; the ten biggest clones take up roughly 29%. This clonotype was detected a few times. The antigen remains unidentified. With V trimmed by 2 bases and J by 10 bases, 7 bases remained unmatched. Germline CDR1 and CDR2: MDHEN and SYDVKM. This CDR3 is 13 amino acids long.

Sequenced material: glioma tissue, nonneoplastic brain tissue, or PBMCs (not recorded which). This clonotype was obtained from a human donor with low-grade glioma or glioblastoma, undergoing nonglioma brain surgery, or in good health (not recorded which). The rearrangement uses TRBV28 and TRBJ1-1, with 7 bases fitting TRBD1. The CDR3 sequence: CASSLGAGGSAFF. The CDR3 DNA follows: TGTGCCAGCAGTTTAGGGGCAGGGGGTTCAGCTTTCTTT.